These 24 T cell receptor beta chains share one sample of origin, sequenced in a study of CD8+CD57+ T cells in acquired aplastic anemia. TCR beta VDJ and CDR3 profiles were obtained from a genomic DNA template. TCRdb fed the reads into MiXCR, producing one record per CDR3 protein. The sample includes hundreds of thousands of distinct CDR3 sequences, about 56% of them seen just once. The source material was sorted CD4+, CD8+, or CD8+CD57+ T cells (not recorded which) from PBMCs. These receptors were collected from a human donor with severe aplastic anemia or a healthy control (not recorded which).

V is TRBV2 and J is TRBJ1-1; a possible D gene is TRBD1 (5 bases). Trimming pared 9 bases from V and 5 bases from J, leaving 16 bases between. Germline V gives CDR1 SNHLY, CDR2 FYNNEI. The CDR3 totals 13 residues. CDR3 sequence: CASVVGGHTEAFF. For the CDR3, the DNA is TGTGCCAGTGTCGTGGGGGGTCATACTGAAGCTTTCTTT.

This chain joins TRBV7-3 and TRBJ2-5; 8 bases are a match to TRBD2. The CDR3 loop spans 14 amino acids. CDR1 and CDR2 from the germline V gene are SGHTA and FQGTGA. V shed 6 bases and J 5 bases; nucleotides not matched to a gene: 8. Written as DNA, the CDR3 is TGTGCCAGCAGTCCGGGAGGGGGGTTGGAGACCCAGTACTTC. Translated, it gives CASSPGGGLETQYF.

This clonotype has more than one count but fewer than ten. This rearrangement joins TRBV12-3 or TRBV12-4 to TRBJ2-7; D remains ambiguous. The CDR3 length is 12 residues. V lost 8 bases to trimming and J lost 3 bases, with 11 bases between them. The CDR3 here is CASLSSVYEQYF. CDR3 DNA sequence: TGTGCCAGCCTTTCCAGCGTCTACGAGCAGTACTTC.

This clonotype showed up just a few times. The chain employs TRBV27 and TRBJ1-1, with D perhaps TRBD1 (6 bases). Looked up from germline, CDR1 is MNHEY and CDR2 is SMNVEV (reference sequence). The CDR3 length is 16 residues. The ends were cut back, 5 bases at V and 0 bases at J, with 16 bases in the middle. The CDR3 DNA follows: TGTGCCAGCAGTCCCCCTCGAGGGGGGCTGAACACTGAAGCTTTCTTT. Protein product: CASSPPRGGLNTEAFF.

This rearrangement joins TRBV5-6 to TRBJ2-3, with D maybe TRBD2 (6 bases). The CDR3 has 16 residues. CDR1 SGHDT and CDR2 YYEEEE come from the germline V gene. Trimming stripped 0 bases from V and 2 bases from J, with 13 bases between. CDR3 bases: TGTGCCAGCAGCTTGGTGGGGACTGGAAACACAGATACGCAGTATTTT. It yields the protein CASSLVGTGNTDTQYF.

This clonotype was counted a few times. V and J are TRBV7-2 and TRBJ2-3; the D is unclear. Germline CDR1 and CDR2: SGHTA and FQGNSA. Trimming removed 0 bases at V and 4 bases at J, with 2 bases between. The CDR3 totals 12 residues. This CDR3 reads CASSLASDTQYF. DNA of the CDR3: TGTGCCAGCAGCTTAGCCTCAGATACGCAGTATTTT.

This clonotype has ten or more counts. The rearrangement uses TRBV4-1 and TRBJ2-7, with D perhaps TRBD1 (6 bases). Germline assignment: CDR1 MGHRA and CDR2 YSYEKL. The CDR3 runs 14 residues. V lost 5 bases, J lost 4 bases, and 15 bases lay in between. CDR3 sequence: CASSDDTGKYEQYF. DNA for the CDR3: TGCGCCAGCAGCGATGACACAGGGAAATACGAGCAGTACTTC.

The chain combines TRBV2 with TRBJ1-6; TRBD1 aligns across 8 bases. From germline, CDR1 is SNHLY and CDR2 FYNNEI. The CDR3 covers 13 residues. V shed 7 bases and J 7 bases; nucleotides not matched to a gene: 3. DNA for the CDR3: TGTGCCAGCACAGACAGGGGCAATTCACCCCTCCACTTT. Its translation: CASTDRGNSPLHF.

J is TRBJ2-5 and V is TRBV24-1, with TRBD1 as a possible D gene (5 bases). The V and J ends lost 0 bases and 1 base respectively, with 11 bases between them. Germline V gene sequence: CDR1 KGHDR, CDR2 SFDVKD. The CDR3 has 16 amino acids. CDR3 amino acids: CATSDLQCQGQETQYF. The CDR3 bases are TGTGCCACCAGTGATTTGCAATGTCAGGGCCAAGAGACCCAGTACTTC.

This clonotype was seen ten or more times. The rearrangement joins TRBV7-8 to TRBJ2-7; the D call may be TRBD1 or TRBD2 (7 bases each). CDR1 is SGHVS and CDR2 is FQNEAQ in the germline V gene. CDR3 size: 15 residues. V was clipped by 1 base and J by 6 bases, with 16 bases between them. The CDR3 loop is CASSLGGGGRFEQYF. CDR3 sequence (DNA): TGTGCCAGCAGCTTAGGGGGAGGGGGCAGATTCGAGCAGTACTTC.

The chain recombines TRBV7-6 with TRBJ1-2, with D unclear. The CDR3 consists of 14 residues. The germline CDR1 and CDR2 sequences are SGHVS and FNYEAQ. Deletions cut 5 bases from V and 2 bases from J, with 12 bases between. The CDR3 sequence: CASSPRPDNYGYTF. The CDR3 DNA reads TGTGCCAGCAGCCCTCGCCCGGACAACTATGGCTACACCTTC.

The rearrangement uses TRBV20-1 and TRBJ1-2; 7 nucleotides align to TRBD1. CDR3 length equals 14 residues. The ends lost 3 bases at V and 3 bases at J; junction bases unmatched: 7. The germline V gene encodes CDR1 DFQATT and CDR2 SNEGSKA (reference sequence). The CDR3 DNA follows: TGCAGTGCTAGTACAGGGGAAGGTGACTATGGCTACACCTTC. It specifies CSASTGEGDYGYTF.

This clonotype was picked up a small number of times. V and J are TRBV18 and TRBJ2-1, with D possibly being TRBD1 (5 bases). V dropped 3 bases and J dropped 7 bases, with 10 bases sitting between them. The germline V gene has CDR1 KGHSH and CDR2 LQKENI. This CDR3 has 13 residues. DNA of the CDR3: TGTGCCAGCTCACCTGACAGCGAGAATGAGCAGTTCTTC. Translated: CASSPDSENEQFF.

Concerning this clonotype itself: An end of the junction does not agree with germline; a read error may underlie this. The V call is TRBV2, the J call TRBJ2-6, with D possibly being TRBD1 (5 bases). Looked up from germline, CDR1 is SNHLY and CDR2 is FYNNEI. This CDR3 is 15 amino acids long. CDR3 in amino acids: CASSDWSSGANVLSF. DNA for the CDR3: TGTGCCAGCAGTGACTGGAGCTCTGGGGCCAACGTCTTGTCTTTC.

The sample holds many counts of this clonotype. The rearrangement links TRBV5-1 to TRBJ2-7, with TRBD1 identical over 8 bases. J gave up 5 bases and V 0 bases, and 4 bases lay outside the gene matches. The CDR3 spans 14 residues. The germline CDR1 and CDR2 sequences are SGHRS and YFSETQ. The chain's CDR3 is CASSLDGQGNEQYF. Written as DNA, the CDR3 is TGCGCCAGCAGCTTGGACGGACAGGGAAACGAGCAGTACTTC.

The rearrangement uses TRBV25-1 and TRBJ1-4; D gene unclear. The CDR3 totals 13 residues. Trimming took 2 bases from V and 10 from J, leaving 11 bases between them. From germline, CDR1 is MGHDK and CDR2 SYGVNS. CDR3 coding DNA: TGTGCCAGCAGTGAAGGAGGGAAGGGAAAACTGTTTTTT. Its protein is CASSEGGKGKLFF.

CDR3 sequence reads: CASSLSVSQPGNYGYTF. CDR3 bases: TGTGCCAGCAGCTTGTCGGTGTCACAGCCAGGGAACTATGGCTACACCTTC. V is TRBV7-9 and J is TRBJ1-2, with D possibly matching TRBD1 (5 bases). This CDR3 comprises 17 residues. Germline V gene lookup returns CDR1 SEHNR and CDR2 FQNEAQ (reference sequence). The ends were cut back, 3 bases at V and 2 bases at J, with 19 bases in the middle.

This chain uses TRBV2 with TRBJ1-1; no clear D gene. V shed 6 bases and J shed 4 bases, with 12 bases lying between them. The V gene's germline CDR1 is SNHLY and CDR2 FYNNEI. The CDR3 runs 13 residues. The CDR3 DNA reads TGTGCCAGCAGGGAGTTGCTGGTCACTGAAGCTTTCTTT. It encodes CASRELLVTEAFF.

In its sample, this clonotype was seen many times. This chain uses TRBV19 with TRBJ1-6, with D perhaps TRBD1 (5 bases). The germline V gene encodes CDR1 LNHDA and CDR2 SQIVND (reference sequence). V dropped 4 bases and J dropped 10 bases, with 17 bases sitting between them. This CDR3 comprises 15 residues. The CDR3 DNA sequence: TGTGCCAGTAGTACTGGGACTCATTTCCAATCACCCCTCCACTTT. It specifies CASSTGTHFQSPLHF.

This clonotype has a single count. The genes are TRBV9 and TRBJ1-1; possible D gene TRBD1, 6 bases. The CDR3 has 13 residues. In germline, CDR1 is SGDLS, CDR2 YYNGEE. Trimming removed 5 bases from V and 7 bases from J, with 15 bases in between. This CDR3 is CASRQGFHIEAFF. CDR3 nucleotides: TGTGCCAGCAGGCAGGGGTTCCACATTGAAGCTTTCTTT.

This clonotype was found many times. The chain carries TRBV6-1 and TRBJ1-1, with no clear D. Deletions cut 4 bases from V and 3 bases from J, with 12 bases between. The germline gives CDR1 MNHNS, CDR2 SASEGT. The CDR3 is 14 amino acids. CDR3 DNA: TGTGCCAGCAGTGCGTGGGCAGTTGACACTGAAGCTTTCTTT. Amino acids: CASSAWAVDTEAFF.

This clonotype occurred many times. The chain carries TRBV5-1 and TRBJ2-2; 11 bases agree with TRBD2. CDR1 is SGHRS, CDR2 YFSETQ, per germline. The CDR3 is made up of 17 amino acids. The V segment lost 4 bases and the J segment 0 bases; nucleotides outside the gene matches: 5. In DNA, the CDR3 is TGCGCCAGCAGCGAGCTAGCGGGGGGATCGAACACCGGGGAGCTGTTTTTT. Translated, it gives CASSELAGGSNTGELFF.

The J gene is TRBJ2-3, the V gene TRBV9, with 7 bases that match TRBD1. V was pared by 4 bases and J by 2 bases, with 10 bases of the junction left unmatched. The V gene's germline CDR1 is SGDLS and CDR2 YYNGEE. CDR3 length: 16 residues. The chain's CDR3 is CASSSGTELFTDTQYF. In DNA, the CDR3 is TGTGCCAGCAGCTCTGGGACAGAGCTCTTCACAGATACGCAGTATTTT.

A remark on this clonotype: Relative to the germline gene, one junction end is altered; a read error may explain this. The chain is built from TRBV5-1 and TRBJ1-2, with D uncertain. Germline CDR1 SGHRS, CDR2 YFSETQ. The CDR3 is made up of 14 amino acids. Written as DNA, the CDR3 is TGTGCCAGCAGCTTGGCCGGCCAGGCCTATGGCTACACCTTC. Amino acid sequence: CASSLAGQAYGYTF.